These T cell receptor beta chains were read from a single sample in a study of blood T cell repertoires in COVID-19. Some clones are missing from TCRdb's copy, which holds only in-frame ones; the method was immunoSEQ multiplex PCR. The sample shows about 40,000 clones, about nine tenths of them seen only once. Sequenced sample: peripheral blood. These receptors were collected from a woman aged 80 or older with active COVID-19. Both conserved end residues are part of each CDR3. The D gene is left open where the match is weak. Only part of the rows carry a size: once, few, many, or a class if the clone is expanded.

V	length	D	J	size	CDR3	DNA
TRBV28	12	-	TRBJ2-1	-	CASSTRVREQFF	TGTGCCAGCAGCACCAGGGTACGTGAGCAGTTCTTC
TRBV19	14	TRBD1	TRBJ1-2	-	CASSPRTGPKGYTF	TGTGCCAGTAGTCCCAGGACAGGGCCGAAGGGCTACACCTTC
TRBV4-3	17	TRBD1	TRBJ1-1	-	CASSQGLVGQGNTEAFF	TGCGCCAGCAGCCAAGGTCTTGTAGGACAGGGGAACACTGAAGCTTTCTTT
TRBV30	11	TRBD1	TRBJ2-7	-	CAWDRVCEQYF	TGTGCCTGGGACAGGGTCTGCGAGCAGTACTTC
TRBV7-2	15	TRBD1	TRBJ2-1	-	CASSFIGQVGNEQFF	TGTGCCAGCAGCTTTATCGGACAGGTCGGGAATGAGCAGTTCTTC
TRBV5-4	14	-	TRBJ2-1	-	CASSWGGPYNEQFF	TGTGCCAGCAGCTGGGGGGGGCCGTACAATGAGCAGTTCTTC
TRBV18	13	-	TRBJ1-4	-	CASSPQRDEKLFF	TGTGCCAGCTCACCACAGCGTGATGAAAAACTGTTTTTT
TRBV19	18	TRBD1	TRBJ2-1	-	CASSIDPSRDREAHEQFF	TGTGCCAGTAGTATAGACCCCTCCAGGGACAGGGAGGCCCATGAGCAGTTCTTC
TRBV5-6	17	TRBD1	TRBJ1-3	once	CASSLGLQGGTGNTIYF	TGTGCCAGCAGCTTGGGTCTTCAGGGGGGCACTGGAAACACCATATATTTT
TRBV27	14	-	TRBJ1-6	-	CASSLGQINSPLHF	TGTGCCAGCAGTTTAGGGCAGATTAATTCACCCCTCCACTTT
TRBV6-2/TRBV6-3	13	-	TRBJ1-2	-	CASSREPNYGYTF	TGTGCCAGCAGCCGGGAGCCGAACTATGGCTACACCTTC
TRBV27	15	-	TRBJ2-7	once	CASSLYPPRSYEQYF	TGTGCCAGCAGTTTATATCCCCCCCGGTCCTACGAGCAGTACTTC
TRBV2	14	-	TRBJ1-6	-	CASSLQGNNSPLHF	TGTGCCAGCAGCCTGCAGGGAAACAATTCACCCCTCCACTTT
TRBV9	15	-	TRBJ1-6	-	CASSVGNSYNSPLHF	TGTGCCAGCAGCGTAGGTAACTCCTATAATTCACCCCTCCACTTT
TRBV28	15	-	TRBJ2-1	-	CASSSYTDSYNEQFF	TGTGCCAGCAGTTCATATACGGACAGTTACAATGAGCAGTTCTTC
TRBV30	15	TRBD1	TRBJ2-3	once	CAWSVGTGTTDTQYF	TGTGCCTGGAGTGTTGGGACAGGGACTACAGATACGCAGTATTTT
TRBV15	15	TRBD2	TRBJ2-7	-	CATSLSRGDPGGQYF	TGTGCCACCAGCCTTTCCCGGGGGGACCCCGGGGGGCAGTACTTC
TRBV5-1	16	-	TRBJ2-3	-	CASSLWGDSSTDTQYF	TGCGCCAGCAGCTTATGGGGAGACTCTAGCACAGATACGCAGTATTTT
TRBV20-1	10	-	TRBJ1-6	few	CSAPGSPLHF	TGCAGTGCCCCGGGTTCACCCCTCCACTTT
TRBV19	18	TRBD1	TRBJ2-3	-	CASSIGGHDREHLDTQYF	TGTGCCAGTAGTATAGGGGGGCACGACAGGGAACACTTAGATACGCAGTATTTT
TRBV12-2	15	-	TRBJ1-1	-	CASRPPIGVYTEAFF	TGTGCAAGTCGCCCGCCAATCGGGGTTTACACTGAAGCTTTCTTT
TRBV29-1	15	-	TRBJ1-5	-	CSVGYGQGYNQPQHF	TGCAGCGTCGGTTATGGGCAGGGCTACAATCAGCCCCAGCATTTT
TRBV5-1	14	TRBD1	TRBJ1-1	-	CASSYRDRDTEAFF	TGCGCCAGCAGCTACCGGGACAGGGACACTGAAGCTTTCTTT
TRBV9	18	TRBD1	TRBJ1-1	once	CASSVAGQGLLGSSEAFF	TGTGCCAGCAGCGTAGCTGGACAGGGCTTATTGGGTTCGTCTGAAGCTTTCTTT
TRBV6-2/TRBV6-3	16	TRBD1	TRBJ2-6	few	CASSRQGARGANVLTF	TGTGCCAGCAGTAGACAGGGGGCGCGTGGGGCCAACGTCCTGACTTTC
TRBV7-9	15	TRBD1	TRBJ1-4	once	CASSSITGGHEKLFF	TGTGCCAGCAGCTCGATCACAGGGGGCCATGAAAAACTGTTTTTT
TRBV7-2	13	-	TRBJ1-1	-	CASSSQPPGEAFF	TGTGCCAGCAGCTCTCAACCTCCGGGGGAAGCTTTCTTT
TRBV19	15	-	TRBJ1-5	-	CASSISDRSNQPQHF	TGTGCCAGTAGTATCAGTGACAGGAGCAATCAGCCCCAGCATTTT
TRBV4-3	14	TRBD1	TRBJ2-1	-	CASSPTGMYNEQFF	TGCGCCAGCAGCCCGACAGGGATGTACAATGAGCAGTTCTTC
TRBV28	15	-	TRBJ2-7	-	CASSATGKPSYEQYF	TGTGCCAGCAGTGCAACAGGGAAACCCTCCTACGAGCAGTACTTC
TRBV5-5	15	-	TRBJ1-4	-	CASSLAPRNNEKLFF	TGTGCCAGCAGCTTGGCCCCTAGGAACAATGAAAAACTGTTTTTT
TRBV5-4	16	TRBD1	TRBJ1-1	-	CASSLGRGQVNTEAFF	TGTGCCAGCAGCTTGGGTAGGGGACAGGTGAACACTGAAGCTTTCTTT
TRBV27	14	-	TRBJ1-5	-	CASSLGGRGQPQHF	TGTGCCAGCAGTTTAGGGGGCCGGGGACAGCCCCAGCATTTT
TRBV27	14	TRBD1	TRBJ1-2	-	CASSASRGNYGYTF	TGTGCCAGCAGTGCGTCCAGGGGGAACTATGGCTACACCTTC
TRBV28	17	TRBD1	TRBJ1-2	-	CASSPTRQGIEDYGYTF	TGTGCCAGCAGTCCAACGCGACAGGGTATTGAGGACTATGGCTACACCTTC
TRBV6-6	15	TRBD1	TRBJ2-5	-	CASSPTGGGQETQYF	TGTGCCAGCAGCCCGACAGGGGGCGGGCAAGAGACCCAGTACTTC
TRBV6-5	16	-	TRBJ2-7	-	CASSYAKHRAEYEQYF	TGTGCCAGCAGTTACGCCAAACACAGGGCTGAGTACGAGCAGTACTTC
TRBV28	17	TRBD1	TRBJ2-2	medium-sized	CASSSWATGGNTGELFF	TGTGCCAGCAGTTCCTGGGCCACAGGGGGAAACACCGGGGAGCTGTTTTTT
TRBV7-2	17	-	TRBJ2-2	-	CASSLVPGAGMTGELFF	TGTGCCAGCAGCTTAGTCCCTGGGGCAGGCATGACCGGGGAGCTGTTTTTT
TRBV7-2	14	-	TRBJ1-1	once	CASSQITAGTEAFF	TGTGCCAGCAGCCAAATTACCGCGGGCACTGAAGCTTTCTTT
TRBV2	14	TRBD2	TRBJ2-7	-	CASTIGGGTEEQYF	TGTGCCAGCACAATAGGCGGGGGTACGGAAGAGCAGTACTTC
TRBV11-2	13	-	TRBJ1-2	once	CASSLALTYGYTF	TGTGCCAGCAGCTTAGCTCTAACTTATGGCTACACCTTC
TRBV15	14	-	TRBJ2-5	-	CATRMGGRISDQYF	TGTGCCACCAGGATGGGGGGGCGGATCAGTGACCAGTACTTC
TRBV4-3	13	-	TRBJ1-5	-	CASSQSSNQPQHF	TGCGCCAGCAGCCAGAGTAGCAATCAGCCCCAGCATTTT
TRBV28	16	TRBD1	TRBJ2-7	-	CASSTLGTVSAYEQYF	TGTGCCAGCAGTACCCTCGGGACAGTAAGTGCCTACGAGCAGTACTTC
TRBV9	17	TRBD2	TRBJ2-1	few	CASSARLAGASYNEQFF	TGTGCCAGCAGCGCCCGACTAGCGGGGGCGTCATACAATGAGCAGTTCTTC
TRBV28	12	-	TRBJ1-1	-	CASSRTVSEAFF	TGTGCCAGCAGCCGGACAGTAAGTGAAGCTTTCTTT
TRBV29-1	13	TRBD1	TRBJ1-4	-	CSVGSGTGGGLFF	TGCAGCGTGGGAAGCGGGACAGGGGGCGGGCTGTTTTTT
TRBV10-1	15	-	TRBJ1-3	once	CASSESETSGNTIYF	TGCGCCAGCAGTGAGTCCGAGACTTCTGGAAACACCATATATTTT
TRBV9	16	TRBD1	TRBJ1-6	-	CASSLGGVSYNSPLHF	TGTGCCAGCAGCTTAGGGGGCGTCTCCTATAATTCACCCCTCCACTTT